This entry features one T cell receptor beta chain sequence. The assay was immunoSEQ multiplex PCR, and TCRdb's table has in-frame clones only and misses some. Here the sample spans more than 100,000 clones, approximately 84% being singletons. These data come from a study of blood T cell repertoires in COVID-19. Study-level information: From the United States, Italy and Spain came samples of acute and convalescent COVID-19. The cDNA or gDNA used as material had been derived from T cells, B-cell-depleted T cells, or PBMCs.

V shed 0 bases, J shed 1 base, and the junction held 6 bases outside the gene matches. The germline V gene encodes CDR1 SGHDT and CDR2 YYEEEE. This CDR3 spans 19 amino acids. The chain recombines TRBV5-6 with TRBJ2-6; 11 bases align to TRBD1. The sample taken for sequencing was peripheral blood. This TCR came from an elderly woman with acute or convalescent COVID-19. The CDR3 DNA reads TGTGCCAGCAGCTTGGGGACAGGGGGCCTTTCTTCTGGGGCCAACGTCCTGACTTTC. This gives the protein CASSLGTGGLSSGANVLTF.